This T cell receptor beta chain was identified in a study of blood T cell repertoires in COVID-19. Whole-study context: From the United States, Italy and Spain came samples of acute and convalescent COVID-19. T cells, B-cell-depleted T cells, or PBMCs supplied cDNA or gDNA.

V was cut by 2 bases and J by 1 base, with 5 bases left in between. Per the germline V gene, CDR1 is SGHDN and CDR2 is FVKESK. The CDR3 is made up of 13 amino acids. Original handling: Cell counts per sample came from amplifying reference gene primers. Data came from immunoSEQ multiplex PCR; TCRdb stores just in-frame clones and leaves some out. V and J calls plus clone size are reproduced from that table; the DNA served to infer D and trimming. The sample has about 200,000 clones; 86% are singletons. The receptor was derived from an elderly man with acute or convalescent COVID-19. The rearrangement links TRBV14 to TRBJ1-1; D not certain. Source material: peripheral blood. Here the CDR3 DNA reads TGTGCCAGCAGCCAACTAGAGAACACTGAAGCTTTCTTT. Translating it yields CASSQLENTEAFF. Combining the CDR3 with reference TRBV14 and TRBJ1-1 gives the whole variable domain EAGVTQFPSHSVIEKGQTVTLRCDPISGHDNLYWYRRVMGKEIKFLLHFVKESKQDESGMPNNRFLAERTGGTYSTLKVQPAELEDSGVYFCASSQLENTEAFFGQGTRLTVV.